A selection of T cell receptor beta chains follows, all from one sample in a study of graft-versus-host responses after intestinal transplantation. Antigen specificity for these receptors is unknown. This table comes from immunoSEQ multiplex PCR, and its TCRdb copy is limited to in-frame clones, with some not included. The sample lists tens of thousands of clones; 75% to 95% were seen once. Sequenced here: unstimulated CD8+ T cells sorted from spleen or lymph node cells, sampled before intestinal transplant. The receptors here all came from a human donor who received an intestinal transplant. Both conserved end residues are part of each CDR3. D genes are given only for firm matches.

DNA	CDR3	D	length	V	J
TGTGCCAGCAGCGTAGAACAGGGTGGCACTGAAGCTTTCTTT	CASSVEQGGTEAFF	-	14	TRBV9	TRBJ1-1
TGCGCCAGCAGCCTCAGGTGGAGGGGGCCGGGGACTGAAGCTTTCTTT	CASSLRWRGPGTEAFF	TRBD1	16	TRBV10-2	TRBJ1-1
TGTGCCAGCAGACCAGGCCTATCGGATGGCTACACCTTC	CASRPGLSDGYTF	-	13	TRBV7-9	TRBJ1-2
TGTGCCAGCGCGGGAGGGGAAACAGAGACCCAGTACTTC	CASAGGETETQYF	TRBD2	13	TRBV2	TRBJ2-5
TGTGCCAGCAGTGAACGTCCTCATTCCTACGAGCAGTACTTC	CASSERPHSYEQYF	-	14	TRBV2	TRBJ2-7
TGTGCCAGCAGCCAAGATGGCTACGAGCAGTACTTC	CASSQDGYEQYF	-	12	TRBV4-2	TRBJ2-7
TGTGCCAGCAGCTATCCAGGCGTCTGGCAGGGGGCGAACACCGGGGAGCTGTTTTTT	CASSYPGVWQGANTGELFF	TRBD1	19	TRBV5-5	TRBJ2-2
TGTGCCAGCAGCGCCTACTTTGATACGCAGTATTTT	CASSAYFDTQYF	-	12	TRBV9	TRBJ2-3
TGTGCCAGCAGCCCGGGACAGGGATCTGAAGCTTTCTTT	CASSPGQGSEAFF	TRBD1	13	TRBV5-4	TRBJ1-1
TGTGCCAGCAGCTTTGAGCGGAACAATGAGCAGTTCTTC	CASSFERNNEQFF	-	13	TRBV13	TRBJ2-1